Listed below are T cell receptor beta chains from one sample, sequenced in a study of blood T cell repertoires in COVID-19. Clones were sequenced by immunoSEQ multiplex PCR, and TCRdb holds only the in-frame ones, with some missing. The sample records some 200,000 clones, roughly four fifths being singletons. Sequenced input: peripheral blood. These receptors were taken from a woman in her 40s with acute or convalescent COVID-19. CDR3s include the opening cysteine and the closing phenylalanine or tryptophan. The D gene is left open where the match is weak. Size is stated for part of the rows, as once, few or many counts, or as a class when the clone is expanded.

clone_size,j_call,v_call,d_call,cdr3_nt,cdr3_aa
-,TRBJ1-2,TRBV6-6,TRBD1,TGTGCCAGCAGTTACGAAGGACAGGGTGGGGATTATGGCTACACCTTC,CASSYEGQGGDYGYTF
-,TRBJ1-2,TRBV2,TRBD1,TGTGCCAGCCGGGTGACAGGGTCTAACTATGGCTACACCTTC,CASRVTGSNYGYTF
-,TRBJ1-2,TRBV18,-,TGTGCCAGCTCACCCGACCGGCAGGGAGGCGGCTACACCTTC,CASSPDRQGGGYTF
-,TRBJ1-6,TRBV2,-,TGTGCCAGCACCTACAGGGTAATGACACCCCTCCACTTT,CASTYRVMTPLHF
-,TRBJ2-4,TRBV4-2,TRBD2,TGTGCCAGCAGCCAAGCGGCGGGGGGGGCCAAAAACATTCAGTACTTC,CASSQAAGGAKNIQYF
-,TRBJ2-5,TRBV13,-,TGTGCCAGCAGCTCGTCGAGTCAAGAGACCCAGTACTTC,CASSSSSQETQYF
-,TRBJ2-1,TRBV2,TRBD2,TGTGCCAGCAGTGAATATGGGCTAGCGGTTTTGCATGAGCAGTTCTTC,CASSEYGLAVLHEQFF
-,TRBJ1-6,TRBV7-6,-,TGTGCCAGCAGCTCCGGAGAGAGTCGGTCACCCCTCCACTTT,CASSSGESRSPLHF
-,TRBJ2-4,TRBV29-1,TRBD1,TGCAGCGTTGAGTGGGACAGGGGGGACATTCAGTACTTC,CSVEWDRGDIQYF
once,TRBJ2-2,TRBV2,-,TGTGCCAGCAGTTCCCGACAGGTCGGAGACTACGCGAACACCGGGGAGCTGTTTTTT,CASSSRQVGDYANTGELFF
-,TRBJ2-2,TRBV7-8,TRBD1,TGTGCCAGCAGCGGGCAGGGGGCGAGGACCGGGGAGCTGTTTTTT,CASSGQGARTGELFF
-,TRBJ2-1,TRBV19,TRBD1,TGTGCCAGTAGTATCACCGGGACAGGGGTTTACAATGAGCAGTTCTTC,CASSITGTGVYNEQFF
-,TRBJ2-7,TRBV6-1,-,TGTGCCAGCAGTGAACGGTTGACGAGCGGGTCTCCCTCCTACGAGCAGTACTTC,CASSERLTSGSPSYEQYF
-,TRBJ2-3,TRBV4-2,TRBD2,TGTGCCAGCAGCCAAGAGGCGGGGGGTCGCGATACGCAGTATTTT,CASSQEAGGRDTQYF
-,TRBJ1-1,TRBV5-1,-,TGCGCCAGCAGCTTGGACGGACACATGAACACTGAAGCTTTCTTT,CASSLDGHMNTEAFF
-,TRBJ2-1,TRBV29-1,-,TGCAGCGAGGGGGGGGCGTATTCCAACCACAATGAGCAGTTCTTC,CSEGGAYSNHNEQFF
-,TRBJ2-5,TRBV28,TRBD1,TGTGCCAGCAGTTTTTCTACAGGGGGCCCCCAAGAGACCCAGTACTTC,CASSFSTGGPQETQYF
-,TRBJ2-7,TRBV30,TRBD2,TGTGCCTGGAGTAGGGGCGGGGGGAGGTACGAGCAGTACTTC,CAWSRGGGRYEQYF
-,TRBJ1-2,TRBV13,-,TGTGCTGGCAAGAGACAGGCACTCTCTGGCTACACCTTC,CAGKRQALSGYTF
-,TRBJ1-5,TRBV10-3,-,TGTGCCATCAGTGGGGAGGGGGGAAATCAGCCCCAGCATTTT,CAISGEGGNQPQHF
-,TRBJ1-6,TRBV28,TRBD1,TGTGCCAGCAGACCCGACAGGGGGTATTCACCCCTCCACTTT,CASRPDRGYSPLHF
-,TRBJ1-5,TRBV28,TRBD1,TGTGCCAGCAGTTTTAGTAGTGGGACAGGGAGCAATCAGCCCCAGCATTTT,CASSFSSGTGSNQPQHF
-,TRBJ2-5,TRBV25-1,-,TGTGCCAGCAGTGATAATAATGGCGGATGGGTCGAAGAGACCCAGTACTTC,CASSDNNGGWVEETQYF
-,TRBJ2-5,TRBV15,TRBD1,TGTGCCACCAGCGGGACAGGGTTCCAAGAGACCCAGTACTTC,CATSGTGFQETQYF
-,TRBJ1-1,TRBV2,-,TGTGCCAGCATCCCACCGGGGGGGAACACTGAAGCTTTCTTT,CASIPPGGNTEAFF
-,TRBJ2-1,TRBV6-5,TRBD2,TGTGCCAGCAGTCCTACACTAGCGGAGTACAATGAGCAGTTCTTC,CASSPTLAEYNEQFF
-,TRBJ2-5,TRBV19,-,TGTGCCAGTAGCCATAACAGGGTGGAGACCCAGTACTTC,CASSHNRVETQYF
-,TRBJ2-2,TRBV5-5,TRBD1,TGTGCCAGCAGCCAGGACAGGCCCACCGGGGAGCTGTTTTTT,CASSQDRPTGELFF
-,TRBJ1-1,TRBV7-9,TRBD1,TGTGCCACCGAAAGACAGGGAATCACTGAAGCTTTCTTT,CATERQGITEAFF
-,TRBJ2-7,TRBV7-9,TRBD1,TGTGCCAGCAGCAGTTCCGGACAGGGGGCTAACGAGCAGTACTTC,CASSSSGQGANEQYF
-,TRBJ2-3,TRBV5-1,-,TGCGCCAGCAGCTTGGGACAGAGCACAGATACGCAGTATTTT,CASSLGQSTDTQYF
-,TRBJ2-1,TRBV10-3,-,TGTGCCATCAGAGGGGCAGGGGCATCGGATGAGCAGTTCTTC,CAIRGAGASDEQFF
-,TRBJ2-6,TRBV2,-,TGTGCCAGCAGGTTGGACAGTTTCTCTGGGGCCAACGTCCTGACTTTC,CASRLDSFSGANVLTF
-,TRBJ2-7,TRBV27,-,TGTGCCAGCAGTTTAGTCCAGGGCTCCTACGAGCAGTACTTC,CASSLVQGSYEQYF
-,TRBJ2-2,TRBV10-3,-,TGTGCCATGGCGCGGGCGGGGAGGAACACCGGGGAGCTGTTTTTT,CAMARAGRNTGELFF
-,TRBJ1-4,TRBV4-1,-,TGCGCCAGCAGCCCAAATAACTACAGGTATCCTAATGAAAAACTGTTTTTT,CASSPNNYRYPNEKLFF